The 20 T cell receptor beta chains reported below all come from one sample, sequenced in a study of T cell responses to AZD1222 COVID-19 vaccine. Clones were sequenced by immunoSEQ multiplex PCR, and TCRdb holds only the in-frame ones, with some missing. The sample comprises roughly 180,000 clones, 80% to 95% of which are singletons, and under 4% rests with the top ten. The sample here was peripheral blood, taken 28 days after the second AZD1222 dose. The source is an adult who received the AZD1222 COVID-19 vaccine.

The genes are TRBV7-8 and TRBJ2-7; D perhaps matches TRBD2 (5 bases). The V gene's germline CDR1 is SGHVS and CDR2 FQNEAQ. This CDR3 is 13 amino acids long. Trimming left V 5 bases short and J 3 bases short, with 11 bases between. CDR3 coding DNA: TGTGCCAGCAGCCCCGGGAACCTCTACGAGCAGTACTTC. This gives the protein CASSPGNLYEQYF.

The chain employs TRBV7-2 and TRBJ2-1; D assignment may be TRBD1 or TRBD2 (5 bases each). V lost 5 bases, J lost 2 bases, and 7 bases lay in between. CDR1 is SGHTA and CDR2 is FQGNSA in the germline V gene. CDR3 length: 13 residues. This CDR3 is CASSVGPYNEQFF. Here the CDR3 DNA reads TGTGCCAGCAGCGTGGGACCCTACAATGAGCAGTTCTTC. Filled out from reference TRBV7-2 and TRBJ2-1, the complete variable domain reads GAGVSQSPSNKVTEKGKDVELRCDPISGHTALYWYRQSLGQGLEFLIYFQGNSAPDKSGLPSDRFSAERTGGSVSTLTIQRTQQEDSAVYLCASSVGPYNEQFFGPGTRLTVL.

V and J are TRBV19 and TRBJ2-3; a possible D gene is TRBD1 (6 bases). Germline CDR1 and CDR2: LNHDA and SQIVND (reference sequence). V shed 6 bases and J shed 3 bases, with 19 bases lying between them. The CDR3 consists of 16 residues. CDR3 region: CASSIIQGHRTDTQYF. In DNA, the CDR3 is TGTGCCAGTAGCATCATACAGGGTCATAGGACAGATACGCAGTATTTT.

The count of this clone is one. The V gene is TRBV5-1, the J gene TRBJ2-7, with 8 bases identical to TRBD1. The germline V gene encodes CDR1 SGHRS and CDR2 YFSETQ. The CDR3 contains 14 residues. After removal of 4 bases from V and 2 bases from J, the junction contained 5 bases not matched to a gene. The CDR3 is CASSATGEPYEQYF. For the CDR3, the DNA is TGCGCCAGCAGCGCGACAGGGGAACCCTACGAGCAGTACTTC.

The chain recombines TRBV18 with TRBJ2-1; D is ambiguous. Trimming left V 8 bases short and J 4 bases short, with 6 bases between. This CDR3 has 11 amino acids. Germline CDR1 reads KGHSH; CDR2 reads LQKENI. The CDR3 loop reads CASQGYNEQFF. In DNA, the CDR3 is TGTGCCAGCCAAGGGTACAATGAGCAGTTCTTC.

This rearrangement joins TRBV19 to TRBJ2-3; D uncertain. Germline V gene sequence: CDR1 LNHDA, CDR2 SQIVND (reference sequence). The CDR3 length is 16 residues. The V and J ends lost 2 bases and 2 bases respectively, with 14 bases between them. The CDR3 here is CASSIMGRIVTDTQYF. CDR3 in DNA: TGTGCCAGTAGTATAATGGGCAGGATAGTCACAGATACGCAGTATTTT.

The V and J genes are TRBV5-4 and TRBJ2-2; TRBD2 aligns across 14 bases. The CDR3 consists of 17 residues. Germline V gene data show CDR1 as SGHNT and CDR2 as YYREEE (reference sequence). Trimming took 0 bases from V and 7 from J; bases not matched to a gene: 5. This chain's CDR3 is CASSLAGLAGAHGELFF. The CDR3 bases are TGTGCCAGCAGCTTGGCGGGACTAGCGGGAGCCCACGGGGAGCTGTTTTTT.

With respect to this clone: One end of the junction does not line up with germline, which may come from a read error. This sequence joins TRBV28 and TRBJ2-7; 15 bases align to TRBD2. The CDR3 runs to 17 residues. Germline lookup yields CDR1 MDHEN and CDR2 SYDVKM. The CDR3: CASSLWTSGGENYEQYF. The CDR3 DNA reads TGTGCCAGCAGTCTATGGACTAGCGGGGGGGAAAACTACGAGCAGTACTTC.

This clone appeared once. The chain recombines TRBV5-1 with TRBJ2-2; 11 nucleotides align to TRBD1. The CDR3 consists of 15 residues. V trimming: 0 bases; J trimming: 6 bases; junction bases outside the gene matches: 1. Per germline, CDR1 SGHRS and CDR2 YFSETQ. DNA of the CDR3: TGCGCCAGCAGCTTGGCGGGACAGGGGGCCGGGGAGCTGTTTTTT. As protein: CASSLAGQGAGELFF.

The rearrangement uses TRBV27 and TRBJ2-5; 7 bases fit TRBD1. Germline-derived CDR1 and CDR2 are MNHEY and SMNVEV (reference sequence). This CDR3 has 14 amino acids. J gave up 5 bases and V 5 bases, and 8 bases lay outside the gene matches. The CDR3 loop is CASSATLTGETQYF. The CDR3, as DNA: TGTGCCAGCAGTGCCACCCTGACAGGGGAGACCCAGTACTTC.

This clone was seen just once. The gene calls are TRBV28 and TRBJ2-7; 7 bases align to TRBD1. Losses at the gene ends were 7 bases for V and 1 base for J; bases not matched to a gene: 7. Germline V gene sequence: CDR1 MDHEN, CDR2 SYDVKM. The length of the CDR3 is 14 residues. This CDR3 is CASIQGVTSYEQYF. The CDR3 coding sequence is TGTGCCAGCATCCAGGGGGTGACTTCCTACGAGCAGTACTTC.

The chain links TRBV10-1 to TRBJ2-1; possible D gene TRBD1, 5 bases. Trimming removed 1 base from V and 6 bases from J, with 7 bases in between. The CDR3 has 13 amino acids. Germline V gene data show CDR1 as WNHNN and CDR2 as SYGVQD (reference sequence). CDR3: CASSEFTGNEQFF. CDR3 nucleotides: TGCGCCAGCAGTGAGTTTACAGGCAATGAGCAGTTCTTC.

V gene TRBV6-5 combines with J gene TRBJ1-5, with 7 bases aligning to TRBD1. The CDR3 totals 13 residues. Germline CDR1 reads MNHEY; CDR2 reads SVGAGI. After removal of 10 bases from V and 4 bases from J, the junction contained 7 bases not matched to a gene. CDR3 DNA: TGTGCCACCTCGAGGGGGCATAATCAGCCCCAGCATTTT. Its translation: CATSRGHNQPQHF.

The chain recombines TRBV9 with TRBJ2-5; D not resolved. The CDR3 is 13 residues long. Germline V CDR1 and CDR2: SGDLS, YYNGEE. The V gene lost 4 bases and the J gene lost 0 bases, with 7 bases spanning the gap. CDR3 protein: CASSLSYQETQYF. Here the CDR3 DNA reads TGTGCCAGCAGCCTCTCGTACCAAGAGACCCAGTACTTC.

For this clone: Other DNA sequences in this sample translate to the same CDR3. This chain joins TRBV7-9 and TRBJ1-1; unclear D gene. The CDR3 totals 13 residues. Germline V CDR1 and CDR2: SEHNR, FQNEAQ (reference sequence). V shed 2 bases and J shed 3 bases, with 7 bases lying between them. The CDR3 here is CASSLTGDTEAFF. CDR3 DNA sequence: TGTGCCAGCAGCTTAACTGGGGACACTGAAGCTTTCTTT. The full variable domain, completed using reference TRBV7-9 and TRBJ1-1, is DTGVSQNPRHKITKRGQNVTFRCDPISEHNRLYWYRQTLGQGPEFLTYFQNEAQLEKSRLLSDRFSAERPKGSFSTLEIQRTEQGDSAMYLCASSLTGDTEAFFGQGTRLTVV.

This clone was recorded once. The chain couples TRBV24-1 to TRBJ2-1, with 9 bases fitting TRBD1. Per the germline V gene, CDR1 is KGHDR and CDR2 is SFDVKD. The CDR3 runs to 15 residues. The trim removed 3 bases at V and 4 bases at J, leaving 3 bases unmatched. In DNA form, the CDR3 reads TGTGCCACCAGTGATCCCGGGACAGGGTACAATGAGCAGTTCTTC. It codes for CATSDPGTGYNEQFF.

V usage is TRBV7-2 and J usage is TRBJ2-5; no firm D call. The germline gives CDR1 SGHTA, CDR2 FQGNSA. This CDR3 region has 13 residues. Trimming left V 5 bases short and J 0 bases short, with 7 bases between. The CDR3 DNA follows: TGTGCCAGCAGCGGGAAAAACCAAGAGACCCAGTACTTC. Its translation: CASSGKNQETQYF. Based on the CDR3 plus reference TRBV7-2 and TRBJ2-5, the full variable domain is GAGVSQSPSNKVTEKGKDVELRCDPISGHTALYWYRQSLGQGLEFLIYFQGNSAPDKSGLPSDRFSAERTGGSVSTLTIQRTQQEDSAVYLCASSGKNQETQYFGPGTRLLVL.

The chain employs TRBV5-5 and TRBJ2-1; TRBD2 matches 7 bases. Germline lookup yields CDR1 SGHKS and CDR2 YYEKEE (reference sequence). Trimming at V came to 2 bases and at J to 0 bases, leaving 2 bases not matched to a gene. This CDR3 is built from 15 residues. DNA for the CDR3: TGTGCCAGCAGCTTAACTAGCGACTCCTACAATGAGCAGTTCTTC. It translates to CASSLTSDSYNEQFF.

This chain connects TRBV29-1 to TRBJ2-1; D uncertain. With 3 bases removed from V and 8 bases from J, the gap between germline ends came to 14 bases. Germline CDR1 reads SQVTM; CDR2 reads ANQGSEA. The CDR3 runs to 13 residues. Here the CDR3 reads CSVEVGVGDEQFF. The DNA of the CDR3 is TGCAGCGTTGAGGTCGGAGTGGGCGATGAGCAGTTCTTC.

The rearrangement links TRBV2 to TRBJ2-7; 7 bases align to TRBD2. The CDR3 has 16 residues. Germline trimming cut 7 bases from V and 0 bases from J; bases unmatched to any gene: 12. Germline V lookup: CDR1 SNHLY, CDR2 FYNNEI. In DNA form, the CDR3 reads TGTGCCAGCACTAACGACGGAAGGACTAGCTCCTACGAGCAGTACTTC. Translation gives CASTNDGRTSSYEQYF.